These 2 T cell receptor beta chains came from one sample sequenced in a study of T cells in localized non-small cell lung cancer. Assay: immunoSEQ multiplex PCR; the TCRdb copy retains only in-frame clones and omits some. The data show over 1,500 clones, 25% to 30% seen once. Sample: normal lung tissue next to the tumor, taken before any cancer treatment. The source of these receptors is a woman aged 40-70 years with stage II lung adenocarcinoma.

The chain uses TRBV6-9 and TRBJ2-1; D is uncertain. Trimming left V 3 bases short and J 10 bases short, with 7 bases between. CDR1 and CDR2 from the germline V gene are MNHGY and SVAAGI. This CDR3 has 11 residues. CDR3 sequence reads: CASSYDDEQFF. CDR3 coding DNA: TGTGCCAGCAGTTACGACGACGAGCAGTTCTTC.

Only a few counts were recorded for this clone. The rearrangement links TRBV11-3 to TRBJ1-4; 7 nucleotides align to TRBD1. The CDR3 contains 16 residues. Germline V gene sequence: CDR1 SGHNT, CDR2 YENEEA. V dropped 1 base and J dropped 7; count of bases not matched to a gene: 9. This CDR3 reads CASSLGVSTGFEKLFF. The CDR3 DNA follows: TGTGCCAGCAGCTTAGGGGTTTCGACAGGGTTTGAAAAACTGTTTTTT.